One and the same sample provided the 20 T cell receptor beta chains below, sequenced in a study of blood T cell repertoires in COVID-19 (TCRdb year 2020). Library creation used the immunoSEQ multiplex PCR assay. TCRdb holds this immuneACCESS table with in-frame rearrangements only. Some clones are missing; in checked studies, unresolved V genes explain under half, and the rest has no known cause. The sample yields approximately 230,000 clones; more than 60% were counted once. Clones ranked in the top ten supply approximately 4% of the sample. The material sequenced was peripheral blood. The receptors shown here come from a middle-aged woman with active or convalescent COVID-19.

This clone was observed many times. The chain links TRBV7-9 to TRBJ2-5; 10 bases are a match to TRBD1. The CDR3 loop spans 15 amino acids. V lost 1 base, J lost 4 bases, and 3 bases stayed unmatched. Germline assignment: CDR1 SEHNR and CDR2 FQNEAQ (reference sequence). In DNA, the CDR3 is TGTGCCAGCAGCTTAGAGGGACAGGGGACAGAGACCCAGTACTTC. It encodes CASSLEGQGTETQYF.

This chain links TRBV3-1 (or the pseudogene TRBV3-2) with TRBJ1-2, with D perhaps matching TRBD1 (6 bases). The CDR3 is 15 amino acids. Trimming shortened V by 0 bases and J by 4 bases, and 12 bases separated the two germline ends. Per the germline V gene, CDR1 is LGHDT and CDR2 is YNNKEL (reference sequence). CDR3 in DNA: TGTGCCAGCAGCCAAGACGCAGGGGCGAGCTATGGCTACACCTTC. As protein: CASSQDAGASYGYTF.

This clone occurred once. The V gene is TRBV12-3 or TRBV12-4, the J gene TRBJ1-5; D is undetermined. The ends were cut back, 2 bases at V and 4 bases at J, with 6 bases in the middle. This CDR3 contains 13 residues. The CDR3 sequence is CASSLSENQPQHF. The CDR3 nucleotides read TGTGCCAGCAGTTTATCAGAAAATCAGCCCCAGCATTTT.

The V call is TRBV7-2, the J call TRBJ1-6; D possibly corresponds to TRBD1 (5 bases). The CDR3 runs to 15 residues. Germline-derived CDR1 and CDR2 are SGHTA and FQGNSA. Trimming left V 5 bases short and J 9 bases short, with 17 bases between. In DNA form, the CDR3 reads TGTGCCAGCAGCCCATCAAGGGGTAGGGGTTCACCCCTCCACTTT. It yields the protein CASSPSRGRGSPLHF. Drawing the rest from reference TRBV7-2 and TRBJ1-6, the complete variable domain is GAGVSQSPSNKVTEKGKDVELRCDPISGHTALYWYRQSLGQGLEFLIYFQGNSAPDKSGLPSDRFSAERTGGSVSTLTIQRTQQEDSAVYLCASSPSRGRGSPLHFGNGTRLTVT.

V gene TRBV5-4 combines with J gene TRBJ2-7, with D perhaps TRBD2 (7 bases). This CDR3 contains 14 residues. Trimming left V 2 bases short and J 5 bases short, with 14 bases between. Germline V gene lookup returns CDR1 SGHNT and CDR2 YYREEE (reference sequence). The CDR3 DNA reads as TGTGCCAGCAGCTTCCCGGGGGGCCTGAACGAGCAGTACTTC. Translation gives CASSFPGGLNEQYF.

V is TRBV7-9 and J is TRBJ2-3, with TRBD2 matching over 7 bases. The germline gives CDR1 SEHNR, CDR2 FQNEAQ (reference sequence). V gave up 2 bases and J gave up 11 bases; unmatched junction bases: 7. The CDR3 has 13 residues. The CDR3 sequence is CASSLLGGYGQYF. Here the CDR3 DNA reads TGTGCCAGCAGCTTATTGGGGGGGTACGGGCAGTATTTT.

The CDR3 nucleotides read TGTGCCACCAGCAGAGACCGGGACAGGGACACTGAAGCTTTCTTT. This gives the protein CATSRDRDRDTEAFF. The gene calls are TRBV15 and TRBJ1-1; 9 nucleotides line up with TRBD1. CDR3 length equals 15 residues. Germline lookup yields CDR1 LNHNV and CDR2 YYDKDF (reference sequence). The V gene end was trimmed by 0 bases and the J gene end by 3 bases; junction bases not matched to a gene: 2.

The chain employs TRBV10-2 and TRBJ2-3, with 8 bases fitting TRBD2. Germline V gives CDR1 WSHSY, CDR2 SAAADI. J lost 0 bases, V lost 7 bases, and 6 bases had no gene match. The CDR3 consists of 15 residues. In DNA, the CDR3 is TGCGCCAGCATCCGTAGCGGGGAGAGCACAGATACGCAGTATTTT. It is translated as CASIRSGESTDTQYF.

The chain combines TRBV30 with TRBJ2-7; 9 bases fit TRBD2. The V and J ends lost 1 base and 3 bases, in that order; junction bases with no gene match: 4. The CDR3 totals 14 residues. Germline assignment: CDR1 GTSNPN and CDR2 SVGIG (reference sequence). CDR3 DNA sequence: TGTGCCTGGAGTGCCAGCGGGGGGTACTACGAGCAGTACGTC. Translated: CAWSASGGYYEQYV.

This sequence joins TRBV27 and TRBJ2-1, with a weak D call TRBD1 (6 bases). Trimming took off 8 bases at V and 0 bases at J, with 11 bases between the two ends. The CDR3 is 14 amino acids. Per germline, CDR1 MNHEY and CDR2 SMNVEV (reference sequence). The DNA of the CDR3 is TGTGCCAGCGCTCAGGGGAGCTCCTACAATGAGCAGTTCTTC. This sequence encodes CASAQGSSYNEQFF.

CDR3 amino acids: CASSPEPDRTRFTQYF. CDR3 coding DNA: TGCGCCAGCAGCCCCGAACCGGACAGGACCCGTTTTACGCAGTATTTT. The V and J genes are TRBV5-1 and TRBJ2-3, with 7 bases fitting TRBD1. The CDR3 covers 16 residues. The J segment lost 8 bases and the V segment lost 4 bases, leaving 16 bases of the junction unmatched. Germline CDR1 SGHRS, CDR2 YFSETQ. Combining the CDR3 with reference TRBV5-1 and TRBJ2-3 gives the whole variable domain KAGVTQTPRYLIKTRGQQVTLSCSPISGHRSVSWYQQTPGQGLQFLFEYFSETQRNKGNFPGRFSGRQFSNSRSEMNVSTLELGDSALYLCASSPEPDRTRFTQYFGPGTRLTVL.

This rearrangement joins TRBV9 to TRBJ2-5; 11 nucleotides agree with TRBD2. J gave up 7 bases and V 2 bases, and 7 bases lay outside the gene matches. From germline, CDR1 is SGDLS and CDR2 YYNGEE. The length of the CDR3 is 15 residues. The DNA of the CDR3 is TGTGCCAGCAGCGTTTCTAGCGGGGGGCTGACGACCCAGTACTTC. Translated: CASSVSSGGLTTQYF.

The genes are TRBV4-1 and TRBJ2-2, with D unresolved. Trimming pared 4 bases from V and 4 bases from J, leaving 10 bases between. Germline CDR1 MGHRA, CDR2 YSYEKL. The CDR3 extends over 14 amino acids. The chain's CDR3 is CASSPYYGTGELFF. The CDR3 bases are TGCGCCAGCAGCCCTTACTACGGCACCGGGGAGCTGTTTTTT.

The J gene is TRBJ2-7, the V gene TRBV28, with D possibly TRBD1 on 5 matching bases. Germline V gene lookup returns CDR1 MDHEN and CDR2 SYDVKM. With 4 bases removed from V and 6 bases from J, the gap between germline ends came to 10 bases. The CDR3 is 12 residues long. CDR3 sequence (DNA): TGTGCCAGCAGTTCGACAGATTTCGAGCAGTACGTC. The encoded protein is CASSSTDFEQYV.

The rearrangement links TRBV3-1 (or the pseudogene TRBV3-2) to TRBJ2-3, with 8 bases aligning to TRBD2. Trimming at V came to 0 bases and at J to 2 bases, leaving 7 bases not matched to a gene. This CDR3 spans 17 amino acids. The germline V gene encodes CDR1 LGHDT and CDR2 YNNKEL (reference sequence). The CDR3 here is CASSQDFAGGPTDTQYF. CDR3 DNA: TGTGCCAGCAGCCAAGATTTCGCGGGGGGCCCCACAGATACGCAGTATTTT.

V gene TRBV14 combines with J gene TRBJ1-4, with D perhaps TRBD1 (5 bases). This CDR3 region has 16 residues. In germline, CDR1 is SGHDN, CDR2 FVKESK. Trimming removed 5 bases from V and 0 bases from J, with 13 bases in between. The CDR3 spells CASSRGRHATNEKLFF. Written as DNA, the CDR3 is TGTGCCAGCAGCAGGGGTAGGCATGCAACTAATGAAAAACTGTTTTTT.

V is TRBV2 and J is TRBJ1-5; 7 bases are a match to TRBD1. V shed 5 bases and J 6 bases; nucleotides not matched to a gene: 4. The germline CDR1 and CDR2 sequences are SNHLY and FYNNEI. The CDR3 runs to 13 residues. The DNA for the CDR3 is TGTGCCAGCAGTCAGGGGGTAGGTCAGCCCCAGCATTTT. It is translated as CASSQGVGQPQHF.

The chain is built from TRBV11-2 and TRBJ2-7, with 7 bases matching TRBD2. This CDR3 region has 17 residues. V lost 5 bases, J lost 2 bases, and 15 bases stayed unmatched. Germline lookup yields CDR1 SGHAT and CDR2 FQNNGV. The CDR3 DNA is TGTGCCAGCAGCCCCCTCTGGGGGGGAATCTCAACCTACGAGCAGTACGTC. It is translated as CASSPLWGGISTYEQYV.

This clone turned up a few times. J is TRBJ1-4 and V is TRBV19, with 7 bases identical to TRBD1. The germline V gene encodes CDR1 LNHDA and CDR2 SQIVND (reference sequence). CDR3 size: 14 residues. V lost 5 bases and J lost 8; bases outside the gene matches: 8. This CDR3 reads CASSVTGVGEKLFF. The CDR3 DNA sequence: TGTGCCAGTAGTGTCACAGGGGTGGGCGAAAAACTGTTTTTT. Together with reference TRBV19 and TRBJ1-4, the CDR3 gives the full variable domain: DGGITQSPKYLFRKEGQNVTLSCEQNLNHDAMYWYRQDPGQGLRLIYYSQIVNDFQKGDIAEGYSVSREKKESFPLTVTSAQKNPTAFYLCASSVTGVGEKLFFGSGTQLSVL.

This chain uses TRBV11-2 with TRBJ2-3; unclear D gene. This CDR3 comprises 13 residues. Trimming removed 5 bases at V and 4 bases at J, with 10 bases between. Germline lookup yields CDR1 SGHAT and CDR2 FQNNGV. CDR3 bases: TGTGCCAGCAGCCAACTCCAGGCAGATACGCAGTATTTT. Translation: CASSQLQADTQYF. Full variable domain (missing parts from reference TRBV11-2 and TRBJ2-3): EAGVAQSPRYKIIEKRQSVAFWCNPISGHATLYWYQQILGQGPKLLIQFQNNGVVDDSQLPKDRFSAERLKGVDSTLKIQPAKLEDSAVYLCASSQLQADTQYFGPGTRLTVL.